This T cell receptor beta chain was profiled in a study of T cell responses to AZD1222 COVID-19 vaccine. Whole-study findings and limits: It should be noted that donors were predominantly white British and more often female, and clonal diversity was possibly underestimated. Samples come after the peak T cell response, not at day 14. Mapped onto spike, vaccine-associated CD4 TCRs spanned it and were dominant at 160-218 and 743-854.

The table came from immunoSEQ multiplex PCR; TCRdb's copy has only in-frame clones and leaves some out. The profile covers 200,000 or so clones, with around 90% appearing a single time and 5% to 7% taken by the ten largest. With regard to this clone: Its matching antigen is unknown.

Trimming removed 7 bases from V and 2 bases from J, with 12 bases in between. The CDR3 length is 14 residues. The germline V gene has CDR1 MDHEN and CDR2 SYDVKM. Material: peripheral blood, obtained on day 0 of AZD1222 vaccination. This receptor was identified in an adult in good health. V usage is TRBV28 and J usage is TRBJ1-5; D call uncertain. The CDR3 here is CASNGPGGNQPQHF. The CDR3 coding sequence is TGTGCCAGCAACGGACCGGGAGGCAATCAGCCCCAGCATTTT.